A single sample gave rise to the 19 T cell receptor delta chains below, sequenced in a study of delta chain sequences of gamma delta T cells (dated 2017 in TCRdb). Libraries were made using 5' RACE. Sequencing took place on an Illumina MiSeq. TCRdb processed the public reads again with the CATT caller, after which rows with matching DNA were combined. Counted in this sample were thousands of delta-chain clones; 25% to 30% of them appeared once. Roughly 18% of the sample rests with the top ten. The material sequenced was either unsorted cells or a sorted T cell fraction (not recorded which). The receptors derive from a human donor in good health.

In its sample, this clone is medium-sized (0.01 to 0.1%). This clone may be a read error of a much larger clone one base away. This chain joins TRDV2 and TRDJ1; D not resolved. The CDR3 length is 16 residues. The germline V gene has CDR1 GEAIGNYY and CDR2 EKD. In DNA form, the CDR3 reads TGTGCCTGTGACACCGTCTTTGCTGGAGAGGGCGATAAACCCATCTTT. This translates into CACDTVFAGEGDKPIF.

The rearrangement uses TRDV2 and TRDJ1, with TRDD3 matching over 10 bases. The CDR3 sequence is 20 residues long. Germline CDR1 reads GEAIGNYY; CDR2 reads EKD. V trimming: 1 base; J trimming: 5 bases; junction bases outside the gene matches: 21. CDR3 DNA sequence: TGTGCCTGTGACACAATTTCTAGACCAATACTGGGGGATCCCGATGATAAACTCATCTTT. As protein: CACDTISRPILGDPDDKLIF.

Regarding this clone: The protein recorded in TCRdb matches a much larger clone and deviates from this DNA's translation at residue 5, suggesting a read error; the protein here is obtained by translating the DNA. This rearrangement joins TRDV2 to TRDJ3; 9 bases match TRDD3. Germline lookup yields CDR1 GEAIGNYY and CDR2 EKD. V shed 3 bases and J 1 base; nucleotides not matched to a gene: 18. This CDR3 has 22 amino acids. CDR3 nucleotide sequence: TGTGCCTGTGACCCCGTCCTGGGGGATGCCCCGCCGGGATCCTGGGACACCCGACAGATGTTTTTC. Encoded protein: CACDPVLGDAPPGSWDTRQMFF.

The table lists this clone with a count of one. With only one base between it and a far larger clone, this is likely a read error. The chain combines TRDV2 with TRDJ3, with 8 bases matching TRDD3. The V gene end was trimmed by 1 base and the J gene end by 1 base; junction bases not matched to a gene: 11. This CDR3 is built from 20 residues. Germline-derived CDR1 and CDR2 are GEAIGNYY and EKD. The CDR3 reads CACDTPTGGPMSWDTRQMFF. The CDR3 coding sequence is TGTGCCTGTGACACGCCTACTGGGGGCCCAATGTCCTGGGACACCCGACAGATGTTTTTC.

This clone is large. This chain links TRDV2 with TRDJ1; TRDD3 is a possible D gene (6 bases). This CDR3 region has 16 residues. V lost 0 bases and J 6 bases, leaving 19 bases between the germline ends. Germline assignment: CDR1 GEAIGNYY and CDR2 EKD. DNA for the CDR3: TGTGCCTGTGACACCTGGGGGGCAAGCAGAGATCATAAACTCATCTTT. Protein sequence: CACDTWGASRDHKLIF.

This clone was recorded a few times. A far larger clone is just one base off, so this is likely a read error. The chain has TRDV2 and TRDJ1; 7 positions agree with TRDD3. With V trimmed by 0 bases and J by 1 base, 16 bases remained unmatched. The CDR3 is 19 amino acids. CDR1 GEAIGNYY and CDR2 EKD come from the germline V gene. The CDR3 region has the DNA TGTGCCTGTGACACCGTGGGGGCAACTTCTGGGGGTACCACCGATAAACTCATCTTT. This codes for CACDTVGATSGGTTDKLIF.

As concerns this clone: The TCRdb record carries a much larger clone's protein, which differs from this DNA's translation at residue 13; a read error is the likely cause, and the protein listed here is the DNA translation. The chain is built from TRDV2 and TRDJ3; D is possibly TRDD3 (6 bases). The CDR3 contains 21 residues. Trimming removed 1 base from V and 3 bases from J, with 24 bases in between. The V gene's germline CDR1 is GEAIGNYY and CDR2 EKD. The CDR3 loop is CACDTATGQPSLRWDTRQMFF. Written as DNA, the CDR3 is TGTGCCTGTGACACGGCTACTGGGCAGCCGTCTCTGCGCTGGGACACCCGACAGATGTTTTTC.

By its share, this clone is medium-sized. The chain joins TRDV2 to TRDJ3, with TRDD3 identical over 7 bases. This CDR3 spans 19 amino acids. Trimming at V came to 0 bases and at J to 0 bases, leaving 7 bases not matched to a gene. The V gene's germline CDR1 is GEAIGNYY and CDR2 EKD. The CDR3 sequence is CACDTLGGQSSWDTRQMFF. CDR3 nucleotide sequence: TGTGCCTGTGACACCCTGGGGGGCCAAAGCTCCTGGGACACCCGACAGATGTTTTTC.

This clone was picked up a small number of times. The CDR3 sequence: CACDTAAQSPGRTGDHIGDTRQMFF. CDR3 nucleotide sequence: TGTGCCTGTGACACCGCAGCGCAGAGCCCCGGTCGTACTGGGGACCACATAGGGGACACCCGACAGATGTTTTTC. The chain joins TRDV2 to TRDJ3, with TRDD3 matching 7 bases. The CDR3 loop spans 25 amino acids. V lost 0 bases, J lost 5 bases, and 30 bases stayed unmatched. CDR1 is GEAIGNYY and CDR2 is EKD in the germline V gene.

This clone is medium-sized by share. The chain couples TRDV2 to TRDJ1; 10 bases map to TRDD3. Germline CDR1 is GEAIGNYY and CDR2 is EKD. After removal of 6 bases from V and 0 bases from J, the junction contained 24 bases not matched to a gene. The CDR3 consists of 21 residues. The CDR3 nucleotides are TGTGCCTGTCTATCTATTTTACTGGGGGATCAACACTGGCGGGACACCGATAAACTCATCTTT. It encodes CACLSILLGDQHWRDTDKLIF.

There are a few counts of this clone. This sequence joins TRDV2 and TRDJ1, with 13 bases that match TRDD3. The germline V gene has CDR1 GEAIGNYY and CDR2 EKD. V lost 0 bases and J lost 4; bases outside the gene matches: 10. This CDR3 has 18 amino acids. DNA for the CDR3: TGTGCCTGTGACACCGTAACTGGGGGATACGCTCTCGGCGATAAACTCATCTTT. Its translation: CACDTVTGGYALGDKLIF.

Remarks on this clone: A far larger clone is one nucleotide away, so this likely arose from a read error. This rearrangement joins TRDV2 to TRDJ1; D perhaps matches TRDD3 (6 bases). From germline, CDR1 is GEAIGNYY and CDR2 EKD. The CDR3 contains 16 residues. CDR3 DNA sequence: TGTGCCCGTGATCCCGTGGTGGGGGGTTACACCGATAAACTCATCTTT. Translated: CARDPVVGGYTDKLIF.

Judged by abundance, this clone is large (0.1 to 1%). The same CDR3 is also encoded by other DNA sequences in this sample. The chain employs TRDV2 and TRDJ1, with 8 bases matching TRDD3. CDR1 GEAIGNYY and CDR2 EKD come from the germline V gene. V shed 0 bases, J shed 0 bases, and the junction held 14 bases outside the gene matches. The CDR3 is made up of 19 amino acids. As DNA, the CDR3 is TGTGCCTGTGACACCGTTACTGGGGGTCCTGAATTGTACACCGATAAACTCATCTTT. Protein product: CACDTVTGGPELYTDKLIF.

The V gene is TRDV2, the J gene TRDJ1; 9 bases match TRDD3. Germline V CDR1 and CDR2: GEAIGNYY, EKD. The CDR3 spans 17 residues. Trimming removed 6 bases from V and 2 bases from J; junction bases left unmatched: 15. CDR3 in amino acids: CACSVLGDRGQTDKLIF. CDR3 in DNA: TGTGCCTGTTCCGTACTGGGGGACCGAGGGCAAACCGATAAACTCATCTTT.

This clone has a single count. The protein held in TCRdb is that of a much larger clone and does not match this DNA's translation at residue 9, likely because of a read error; the protein shown is translated from the DNA. The chain carries TRDV2 and TRDJ1; maybe TRDD3 (7 bases). The V gene lost 0 bases and the J gene lost 3 bases, with 22 bases spanning the gap. CDR1 GEAIGNYY and CDR2 EKD come from the germline V gene. This CDR3 contains 18 residues. The CDR3 DNA reads TGTGCCTGTGACACCGTTACTGGGGTGCCGACCTTCCCCGATAAACTCATCTTT. Translated, it gives CACDTVTGVPTFPDKLIF.

A word on this clone: The sample carries other DNA sequences with the same CDR3. The rearrangement links TRDV2 to TRDJ1, with 9 bases fitting TRDD3. CDR1 and CDR2 from the germline V gene are GEAIGNYY and EKD. There are 14 residues in the CDR3. V shed 4 bases and J 2 bases; nucleotides not matched to a gene: 4. CDR3 bases: TGTGCCTGTGATCGCCTGGGGGATACCGATAAACTCATCTTT. Protein sequence: CACDRLGDTDKLIF.

As to this clone: A single base is all that separates this from a far larger clone, so a read error is likely. The chain carries TRDV2 and TRDJ3, with TRDD3 identical over 7 bases. Germline values: CDR1 GEAIGNYY, CDR2 EKD. CDR3 length equals 26 residues. Here the CDR3 DNA reads TGTGCCTGTGTCACCATGTATGGGGTTGCTGGTCAGGAGGGATACAGCAACTCCTGGGACACCCGACAGATGTTTTTC. Amino acid sequence: CACVTMYGVAGQEGYSNSWDTRQMFF.

This clone rates as medium-sized. CDR3 region: CACELLGDRDTDKLIF. The DNA for the CDR3 is TGTGCCTGTGAATTACTGGGGGATCGTGACACCGATAAACTCATCTTT. The gene calls are TRDV2 and TRDJ1, with TRDD3 identical over 10 bases. The CDR3 spans 16 residues. The V gene end was trimmed by 4 bases and the J gene end by 0 bases; junction bases not matched to a gene: 7. Germline V gene lookup returns CDR1 GEAIGNYY and CDR2 EKD.

In regard to this clone: TCRdb pairs this DNA with a much larger clone's protein that differs at residue 10, likely a read error; the protein shown was translated from the DNA. V usage is TRAV29/DV5 and J usage is TRDJ4; 10 nucleotides line up with TRDD3. The length of the CDR3 is 15 residues. Germline assignment: CDR1 NSMFDY and CDR2 ISSIKDK. V lost 4 bases and J lost 1; bases outside the gene matches: 10. For the CDR3, the DNA is TGTGCAGCACCCTACTGGGGGATGGCCATCAGACCCCTGATCTTT. It translates to CAAPYWGMAIRPLIF.